A selection of T cell receptor beta chains follows, all from one sample in a study of vaccination and CD4 T cells after COVID-19. The antigens of these receptors remain unknown. Each CDR3 protein gets one entry after TCRdb re-called the PCR reads with MiXCR. The repertoire consists of about 13,000 distinct CDR3 sequences, with roughly 73% occurring once and the leading ten covering 25% to 35%. Source material: CD4+ T cells from blood, cultured in vitro. These receptors were taken from a human donor who had recovered from COVID-19. Each CDR3 is given with its conserved first and last residue. Each record gives: V gene, CDR3 protein.

TRBV6-2/TRBV6-3	CASGRVTEAFF
TRBV20-1	CSTLPRGGSARRDYTF
TRBV11-2	CASSPLRDRGSYEQYF
TRBV2	CASTGDGGYGYTF
TRBV5-1	CASSLVRGANTEAFF
TRBV12-3/TRBV12-4	CASSSNTQTRDTQYF
TRBV28	CASSLKGSYNQPQHF
TRBV7-2	CASRPTSDSYEQYF
TRBV29-1	CSTGPQETQYF
TRBV28	CASSLGITYEQYF
TRBV28	CASSLPGTKKYEQYF
TRBV2	CASSVEGTIGTQYF
TRBV10-1	CASSALRGTSGRNPYEQYF
TRBV27	CASRLDFYGYTF
TRBV2	CASSVVRAQQETQYF
TRBV27	CASSLPTGRGYTF
TRBV20-1	CSARARGTRGAYSNQPQHF
TRBV20-1	CSAGSRGASYEQYF
TRBV5-1	CASSWDGGVNQPQHF
TRBV28	CASSLRGLGTDTQYF
TRBV12-3/TRBV12-4	CASSPEPANTGELFF
TRBV27	CASSPLGTDTQYF
TRBV5-6	CASSPPAGPSYGQYF
TRBV15	CATSREVTGTEAFF
TRBV7-2	CASSPTVVVETQYF